The 9 T cell receptor beta chains listed next were all sequenced from one sample in a study of STAT5B mutations in CD4+ large granular lymphocyte leukemia. Profiled with immunoSEQ multiplex PCR; TCRdb holds only in-frame clones, not every one. Altogether roughly 34,000 clones are present, roughly 76% being singletons, with the ten largest covering approximately 4.7%. The sequenced material came from CD4+ T cells from blood buffy coats. These receptors were taken from a human donor in good health.

V gene TRBV14 combines with J gene TRBJ2-5, with a tentative D call TRBD2 (5 bases). V gave up 4 bases and J gave up 2 bases, with 8 bases separating them. The CDR3 extends over 13 amino acids. Germline CDR1 reads SGHDN; CDR2 reads FVKESK. The CDR3 DNA reads TGTGCCAGCAGCCTGGGGAGACAAGAGACCCAGTACTTC. It specifies CASSLGRQETQYF.

The chain employs TRBV6-5 and TRBJ2-1; TRBD2 matches at 7 bases. Germline CDR1 MNHEY, CDR2 SVGAGI. This CDR3 has 14 amino acids. V lost 4 bases to trimming and J lost 9 bases; unmatched junction nucleotides: 9. CDR3 region: CASSSPGRPSEQFF. CDR3 nucleotide sequence: TGTGCCAGCAGTTCCCCCGGGAGGCCCAGTGAGCAGTTCTTC.

J is TRBJ2-2 and V is TRBV7-2, with D unclear. CDR1 and CDR2 (germline): SGHTA, FQGNSA. This CDR3 spans 16 amino acids. V lost 1 base and J 3 bases, leaving 12 bases between the germline ends. CDR3: CASSLVWGRDTGELFF. Here the CDR3 DNA reads TGTGCCAGCAGCTTAGTCTGGGGTCGGGACACCGGGGAGCTGTTTTTT. Filled out from reference TRBV7-2 and TRBJ2-2, the complete variable domain reads GAGVSQSPSNKVTEKGKDVELRCDPISGHTALYWYRQSLGQGLEFLIYFQGNSAPDKSGLPSDRFSAERTGGSVSTLTIQRTQQEDSAVYLCASSLVWGRDTGELFFGEGSRLTVL.

There are a few counts of this clone. The rearrangement joins TRBV7-9 to TRBJ2-7; 9 bases align to TRBD2. After removal of 5 bases from V and 0 bases from J, the junction contained 11 bases not matched to a gene. The CDR3 runs to 17 residues. The germline gives CDR1 SEHNR, CDR2 FQNEAQ (reference sequence). The CDR3 DNA reads TGTGCCAGCAGCCAACTATCGACTAGCGGTCTCTCCTACGAGCAGTACTTC. Translated, it gives CASSQLSTSGLSYEQYF.

The rearrangement joins TRBV9 to TRBJ1-1, with D unresolved. Germline-derived CDR1 and CDR2 are SGDLS and YYNGEE. V lost 0 bases and J 4 bases, leaving 10 bases between the germline ends. This CDR3 spans 14 amino acids. In nucleotides, the CDR3 is TGTGCCAGCAGCGTAGACGAAGGGAGCACTGAAGCTTTCTTT. This gives the protein CASSVDEGSTEAFF.

The chain links TRBV19 to TRBJ2-3, with TRBD2 matching over 7 bases. Per germline, CDR1 LNHDA and CDR2 SQIVND (reference sequence). CDR3 size: 16 residues. J gave up 5 bases and V 5 bases, and 13 bases lay outside the gene matches. The CDR3 DNA sequence: TGTGCCAGTAGTCAGAGGAGGACTAGTTTTCAAGATACGCAGTATTTT. It yields the protein CASSQRRTSFQDTQYF.

The chain recombines TRBV6-5 with TRBJ2-1; the match to TRBD2 covers 9 bases. The junction had 5 bases not matched to a gene; V was cut back by 5 bases and J by 3 bases. The CDR3 extends over 15 amino acids. Germline V CDR1 and CDR2: MNHEY, SVGAGI. CDR3 loop: CASSPTSGDYNEQFF. The CDR3 coding sequence is TGTGCCAGCAGTCCGACTAGCGGAGACTACAATGAGCAGTTCTTC.

The chain links TRBV7-6 to TRBJ1-6; the D gene is possibly TRBD1 (6 bases). This CDR3 is 13 amino acids long. Germline loops: CDR1 SGHVS, CDR2 FNYEAQ. Trimming left V 5 bases short and J 10 bases short, with 12 bases between. The CDR3 spells CASSLEGGSPLHF. CDR3 coding DNA: TGTGCCAGCAGCCTAGAGGGGGGATCACCCCTCCACTTT.

The V gene is TRBV18, the J gene TRBJ2-7; D uncertain. Germline assignment: CDR1 KGHSH and CDR2 LQKENI. The CDR3 extends over 14 amino acids. V was clipped by 6 bases and J by 0 bases, with 12 bases between them. For the CDR3, the DNA is TGTGCCAGCTCCACCCTAGACGGCTCCTACGAGCAGTACTTC. Translated: CASSTLDGSYEQYF.